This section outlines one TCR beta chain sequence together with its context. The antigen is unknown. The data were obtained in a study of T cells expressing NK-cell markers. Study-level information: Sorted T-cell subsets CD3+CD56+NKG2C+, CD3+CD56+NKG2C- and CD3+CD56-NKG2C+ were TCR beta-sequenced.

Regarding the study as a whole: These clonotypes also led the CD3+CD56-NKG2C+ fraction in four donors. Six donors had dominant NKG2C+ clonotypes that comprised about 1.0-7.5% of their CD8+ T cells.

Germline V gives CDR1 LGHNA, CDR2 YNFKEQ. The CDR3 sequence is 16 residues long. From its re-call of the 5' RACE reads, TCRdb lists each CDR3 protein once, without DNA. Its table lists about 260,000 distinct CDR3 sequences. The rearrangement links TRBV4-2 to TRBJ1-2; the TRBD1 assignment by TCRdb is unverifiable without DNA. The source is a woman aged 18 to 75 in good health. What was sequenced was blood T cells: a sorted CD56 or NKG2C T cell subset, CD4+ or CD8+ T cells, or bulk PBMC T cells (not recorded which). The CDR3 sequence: CASSQTGTGGNYGYTF.